Presented here are 30 T cell receptor beta chains from one specimen sequenced in a study of OX40 agonist ivuxolimab in advanced cancers. Generated by immunoSEQ multiplex PCR, the TCRdb table keeps only in-frame clones and is missing some. The data show some 68,000 clones, around 87% seen once. The sample here was CD4+ or CD8+ T cells sorted from blood, taken in a trial of the OX40 agonist ivuxolimab. These TCRs come from an adult with an advanced solid tumor such as melanoma, head and neck, liver or kidney cancer.

In this sample, this clone turned up a few times. J is TRBJ2-5 and V is TRBV11-1; D might be TRBD2 (6 bases). The V and J ends lost 4 bases and 3 bases respectively, with 9 bases between them. The CDR3 loop spans 13 amino acids. In germline, CDR1 is SGHAT, CDR2 FQDESV (reference sequence). CDR3: CASSSRREETQYF. The CDR3, as DNA: TGTGCCAGCAGCTCCCGGAGGGAAGAGACCCAGTACTTC.

This chain uses TRBV28 with TRBJ1-2; a possible D gene is TRBD1 (6 bases). This CDR3 has 13 amino acids. Per germline, CDR1 MDHEN and CDR2 SYDVKM. Trimming took 6 bases from V and 4 from J, leaving 12 bases between them. The CDR3 here is CASRRGGPYGYTF. The CDR3 DNA is TGTGCCAGCAGGAGGGGGGGGCCCTATGGCTACACCTTC.

Notes on this clone: A junction end diverges from the germline sequence, so it may reflect a read error. The V gene is TRBV19, the J gene TRBJ1-1; possible D gene TRBD1, 6 bases. The germline V gene has CDR1 LNHDA and CDR2 SQIVND (reference sequence). The length of the CDR3 is 15 residues. In DNA form, the CDR3 reads TGTGCCAGTACTACAGGGACAACCTCGAACGCTGAAGCTTTCTTT. Its translation: CASTTGTTSNAEAFF.

The chain couples TRBV5-1 to TRBJ2-1, with 7 nucleotides matching TRBD2. J gave up 2 bases and V 4 bases, and 6 bases lay outside the gene matches. Germline CDR1 and CDR2: SGHRS and YFSETQ. The CDR3 loop spans 15 amino acids. CDR3 sequence reads: CASSRAGTTYNEQFF. The CDR3 nucleotides are TGCGCCAGCAGCCGAGCCGGGACTACCTACAATGAGCAGTTCTTC.

The chain carries TRBV28 and TRBJ2-6, with unresolved D. V was trimmed by 3 bases and J by 0 bases, leaving 15 bases between them. CDR3 length: 18 amino acids. Germline CDR1 reads MDHEN; CDR2 reads SYDVKM. This CDR3 is CASSLKGKGLSGANVLTF. CDR3 sequence (DNA): TGTGCCAGCAGTTTGAAGGGAAAAGGGCTCTCTGGGGCCAACGTCCTGACTTTC.

The chain links TRBV6-4 to TRBJ2-3; no clear D gene. The CDR3 sequence is 14 residues long. Between the trimmed V and J ends, which lost 0 bases and 4 bases, there was a span of 8 bases. Germline loops: CDR1 MRHNA, CDR2 SNTAGT. CDR3 residues: CASSDSIRSDTQYF. The DNA of the CDR3 is TGTGCCAGCAGTGACTCGATAAGATCAGATACGCAGTATTTT.

This chain uses TRBV15 with TRBJ2-1; 12 positions agree with TRBD2. With 3 bases clipped from V and 7 bases from J, the junction kept 10 bases outside the gene matches. Germline CDR1 is LNHNV and CDR2 is YYDKDF (reference sequence). The CDR3 is 17 amino acids. CDR3 region: CATSSSRLAGASNEQFF. Here the CDR3 DNA reads TGTGCCACCAGCAGCTCACGACTAGCGGGAGCCAGTAATGAGCAGTTCTTC.

V is TRBV7-2 and J is TRBJ2-1; TRBD2 agrees at 14 bases. CDR1 and CDR2 from the germline V gene are SGHTA and FQGNSA. CDR3 size: 14 residues. The trim removed 4 bases at V and 9 bases at J, leaving 2 bases unmatched. DNA for the CDR3: TGTGCCAGCAGCTCCGGACTAGCGGGGGGTGAGCAGTTCTTC. This translates into CASSSGLAGGEQFF.

CDR3 residues: CASSYLGQVPFF. The DNA for the CDR3 is TGTGCCAGCAGTTACTTAGGACAGGTCCCGTTCTTC. The chain is built from TRBV6-5 and TRBJ2-1; 7 positions agree with TRBD1. Unmatched junction bases numbered 6, after V lost 1 base and J lost 15 bases. From germline, CDR1 is MNHEY and CDR2 SVGAGI. The CDR3 contains 12 residues.

The chain joins TRBV7-2 to TRBJ1-1, with D perhaps matching TRBD1 (5 bases). V was trimmed by 5 bases and J by 4 bases, leaving 23 bases between them. The germline CDR1 and CDR2 sequences are SGHTA and FQGNSA. The CDR3 totals 17 residues. The CDR3 sequence is CASSPPEWKLGGTEAFF. In DNA, the CDR3 is TGTGCCAGCAGCCCCCCCGAGTGGAAGCTGGGGGGCACTGAAGCTTTCTTT.

This clone was found once. The chain is built from TRBV29-1 and TRBJ2-5, with D perhaps matching TRBD2 (6 bases). Matching the DNA end better, TRBJ2-7 makes the J call doubtful. The CDR3 consists of 15 residues. Germline CDR1 reads SQVTM; CDR2 reads ANQGSEA. The CDR3 region has the DNA TGCAGCGTTGCAGATCGGGACGGGAGCTCCTACGAGCAGTACTTC. Its protein product is CSVADRDGSSYEQYF.

The rearrangement joins TRBV19 to TRBJ2-3; the D gene is possibly TRBD2 (6 bases). This CDR3 comprises 15 residues. Germline-derived CDR1 and CDR2 are LNHDA and SQIVND (reference sequence). Trimming took 3 bases from V and 2 from J, leaving 12 bases between them. CDR3 sequence: CASSIGGAFTDTQYF. The CDR3 DNA reads TGTGCCAGTAGTATCGGCGGGGCATTCACAGATACGCAGTATTTT.

J is TRBJ2-7 and V is TRBV25-1, with 8 bases fitting TRBD2. The V and J ends lost 10 bases and 1 base, in that order; junction bases with no gene match: 12. CDR3 length equals 15 residues. The germline gives CDR1 MGHDK, CDR2 SYGVNS. The CDR3 here is CATGGGKRSSYEQYF. As DNA, the CDR3 is TGTGCCACCGGGGGGGGAAAGCGGAGTTCCTACGAGCAGTACTTC.

The chain uses TRBV28 and TRBJ1-3; D not resolved. Trimming left V 3 bases short and J 0 bases short, with 9 bases between. The CDR3 contains 15 residues. CDR1 and CDR2 from the germline V gene are MDHEN and SYDVKM. The CDR3 DNA is TGTGCCAGCAGTTTGTCCAGGTACTCTGGAAACACCATATATTTT. Protein product: CASSLSRYSGNTIYF. The entire variable domain, with the rest obtained from reference TRBV28 and TRBJ1-3, is as follows: DVKVTQSSRYLVKRTGEKVFLECVQDMDHENMFWYRQDPGLGLRLIYFSYDVKMKEKGDIPEGYSVSREKKERFSLILESASTNQTSMYLCASSLSRYSGNTIYFGEGSWLTVV.

The CDR3 loop reads CASSISAPQFTGEDGELFF. The CDR3 DNA follows: TGTGCCAGTAGTATATCTGCTCCCCAATTTACAGGGGAAGACGGGGAGCTGTTTTTT. The rearrangement links TRBV19 to TRBJ2-2; 7 bases are shared with TRBD1. This CDR3 region has 19 residues. CDR1 and CDR2 (germline): LNHDA, SQIVND (reference sequence). The ends lost 2 bases at V and 7 bases at J; junction bases unmatched: 19.

V gene TRBV27 combines with J gene TRBJ2-1; D ambiguous. The CDR3 runs to 17 residues. Germline lookup yields CDR1 MNHEY and CDR2 SMNVEV (reference sequence). Trimming cost V 6 bases and J 6 bases, with 24 bases left between them. The DNA for the CDR3 is TGTGCCAGCAGATCCACCAGGCGGCTTGAAGACGGCAATGAGCAGTTCTTC. Its protein is CASRSTRRLEDGNEQFF.

This chain links TRBV7-2 with TRBJ2-5; the match to TRBD2 covers 11 bases. The CDR3 spans 20 residues. V shed 0 bases and J 2 bases; nucleotides not matched to a gene: 14. CDR1 is SGHTA, CDR2 FQGNSA, per germline. CDR3 nucleotide sequence: TGTGCCAGCAGCTTAGCGCGTGTACTAGCGGGAGCGACAAGACAAGAGACCCAGTACTTC. This sequence encodes CASSLARVLAGATRQETQYF.

This clone turned up a few times. This chain links TRBV11-3 with TRBJ2-7; D remains ambiguous. The germline V and J ends were trimmed by 4 bases and 3 bases, with 10 bases remaining between them. The CDR3 runs 13 residues. CDR1 is SGHNT and CDR2 is YENEEA in the germline V gene. CDR3 sequence (DNA): TGTGCCAGCAGCTCTGCTGACCGCTACGAGCAGTACTTC. It encodes CASSSADRYEQYF.

The rearrangement links TRBV7-9 to TRBJ1-5, with D hard to call. CDR1 and CDR2 from the germline V gene are SEHNR and FQNEAQ (reference sequence). The V gene lost 1 base and the J gene lost 6 bases, with 4 bases spanning the gap. The CDR3 is 12 amino acids. CDR3 bases: TGTGCCAGCAGCTTAGAGGGTCAGCCCCAGCATTTT. Residues: CASSLEGQPQHF.

This chain connects TRBV5-6 to TRBJ1-5; D is possibly TRBD1 (6 bases). Looked up from germline, CDR1 is SGHDT and CDR2 is YYEEEE. This CDR3 spans 15 amino acids. V was cut by 3 bases and J by 3 bases, with 13 bases left in between. The CDR3 region is CASSWGAQSNQPQHF. CDR3 DNA sequence: TGTGCCAGCAGCTGGGGGGCCCAGTCCAATCAGCCCCAGCATTTT.

The chain combines TRBV5-1 with TRBJ1-4, with 8 bases lining up with TRBD1. CDR3 length: 14 amino acids. Germline V gene sequence: CDR1 SGHRS, CDR2 YFSETQ. V lost 3 bases to trimming and J lost 7 bases; unmatched junction nucleotides: 5. CDR3 loop: CASSSGQGGEKLFF. The CDR3 bases are TGCGCCAGCAGCTCCGGACAGGGAGGTGAAAAACTGTTTTTT.

V is TRBV5-4 and J is TRBJ2-7, with a weak D call TRBD2 (5 bases). Germline V CDR1 and CDR2: SGHNT, YYREEE (reference sequence). The V end lost 4 bases, the J end lost 11 bases, and 16 bases lay between the germline ends. The CDR3 covers 12 residues. The CDR3 DNA reads as TGTGCCAGCAGCCCACCGACGGGAACTAAGTACTTC. This sequence encodes CASSPPTGTKYF.

The rearrangement links TRBV6-1 to TRBJ1-3; 7 positions match TRBD1. The CDR3 totals 14 residues. Per the germline V gene, CDR1 is MNHNS and CDR2 is SASEGT. V was clipped by 7 bases and J by 7 bases; unmatched bases: 10. CDR3 DNA sequence: TGTGCCAGCACCGTCGCGACAGGGCGGAACACCATATATTTT. It specifies CASTVATGRNTIYF.

The V and J genes are TRBV4-2 and TRBJ2-1; 10 bases line up with TRBD1. With V trimmed by 3 bases and J by 7 bases, 6 bases remained unmatched. Per the germline V gene, CDR1 is LGHNA and CDR2 is YNFKEQ. CDR3 length equals 15 residues. This chain's CDR3 is CASSQGTGVGNEQFF. DNA of the CDR3: TGTGCCAGCAGCCAGGGGACAGGGGTGGGGAATGAGCAGTTCTTC.

The J gene is TRBJ2-7, the V gene TRBV10-1; D is perhaps TRBD1 (6 bases). This CDR3 is built from 13 residues. Trimming pared 2 bases from V and 2 bases from J, leaving 7 bases between. CDR1 and CDR2 from the germline V gene are WNHNN and SYGVQD (reference sequence). The CDR3: CASSEQGTYEQYF. Written as DNA, the CDR3 is TGCGCCAGCAGTGAGCAGGGGACCTACGAGCAGTACTTC.

The table lists this clone with a few counts. This chain links TRBV2 with TRBJ1-5; the D is unclear. V was pared by 3 bases and J by 4 bases, with 19 bases between. This CDR3 is 17 amino acids long. Per the germline V gene, CDR1 is SNHLY and CDR2 is FYNNEI. CDR3 residues: CASSEGQLNAGNQPQHF. In DNA form, the CDR3 reads TGTGCCAGCAGTGAGGGTCAGCTAAATGCTGGGAATCAGCCCCAGCATTTT. Full variable domain (missing parts from reference TRBV2 and TRBJ1-5): EPEVTQTPSHQVTQMGQEVILRCVPISNHLYFYWYRQILGQKVEFLVSFYNNEISEKSEIFDDQFSVERPDGSNFTLKIRSTKLEDSAMYFCASSEGQLNAGNQPQHFGDGTRLSIL.

The chain has TRBV28 and TRBJ1-2, with 10 bases identical to TRBD1. CDR1 and CDR2 (germline): MDHEN, SYDVKM. This CDR3 is built from 16 residues. The junction had 8 bases not matched to a gene; V was cut back by 3 bases and J by 4 bases. CDR3 region: CASSLIRTGGTYGYTF. In nucleotides, the CDR3 is TGTGCCAGCAGTTTGATCCGGACAGGGGGGACCTATGGCTACACCTTC.

V usage is TRBV28 and J usage is TRBJ1-1; 7 bases map to TRBD1. The germline V gene encodes CDR1 MDHEN and CDR2 SYDVKM. V dropped 4 bases and J dropped 5; count of bases not matched to a gene: 1. This CDR3 is built from 12 residues. CDR3 DNA sequence: TGTGCCAGCAGTTACAGGGGAACTGAAGCTTTCTTT. Encoded protein: CASSYRGTEAFF.

This clone was seen a single time. The rearrangement uses TRBV14 and TRBJ1-2; TRBD1 is a possible D gene (5 bases). Germline V lookup: CDR1 SGHDN, CDR2 FVKESK. Trimming pared 0 bases from V and 5 bases from J, leaving 16 bases between. The CDR3 contains 16 residues. CDR3 nucleotide sequence: TGTGCCAGCAGCCAAGATTTGACCCAGGGTTGGTATGGCTACACCTTC. It codes for CASSQDLTQGWYGYTF. Variable domain in full (rest from reference TRBV14 and TRBJ1-2): EAGVTQFPSHSVIEKGQTVTLRCDPISGHDNLYWYRRVMGKEIKFLLHFVKESKQDESGMPNNRFLAERTGGTYSTLKVQPAELEDSGVYFCASSQDLTQGWYGYTFGSGTRLTVV.

The rearrangement joins TRBV28 to TRBJ2-7; 9 bases map to TRBD1. Trimming at V came to 10 bases and at J to 2 bases, leaving 9 bases not matched to a gene. The CDR3 loop spans 14 amino acids. Germline V CDR1 and CDR2: MDHEN, SYDVKM. The CDR3 DNA follows: TGTGCCACCAATCCGGGACAGGGAACCTACGAGCAGTACTTC. Translated: CATNPGQGTYEQYF.